Sequencing of this T cell receptor (beta chain) was carried out in a study of cytomegalovirus exposure and HLA in healthy donors. The CDR3 consists of 16 residues. The V segment lost 9 bases and the J segment 5 bases; nucleotides outside the gene matches: 13. The germline V gene has CDR1 LNHDA and CDR2 SQIVND (reference sequence). Primers: 60 Vbeta forward and 13 Jbeta reverse. Method: immunoSEQ multiplex PCR; TCRdb's copy keeps in-frame clones and lacks some. This repertoire shows approximately 120,000 clones, approximately 70% found once; its top ten account for over 4%. The clonotype originates from a man in his sixties in good health and CMV-seropositive. Material: PBMCs. This chain uses TRBV19 with TRBJ1-6; TRBD1 matches at 7 bases. The CDR3 reads CASRGQYDMNNSPLHF. The CDR3 coding sequence is TGTGCCAGCCGGGGACAGTATGACATGAATAATTCACCCCTCCACTTT.